Included here is one T cell receptor beta chain sequence, with context. Its antigen is currently unknown. The source of the sample is a study of graft-versus-host responses after intestinal transplantation. In the study overall: Recipients had transplants, and these were multivisceral, liver-intestinal, or isolated intestinal. Recipients across the board were started on anti-thymocyte globulin induction, then kept on tacrolimus and steroids for approximately three years. Whole-study results and caveats: Declines in HvG clones occurring early post-transplant were associated with peak circulating GvH clone levels.

The assay was immunoSEQ multiplex PCR, and TCRdb's table has in-frame clones only and misses some. This sample yields just under 55,000 clones, of which roughly nine tenths are seen a single time; over 4.5% belongs to the top ten. The sample here was PBMCs, taken 650 to 680 days after intestinal transplant. The receptor was isolated from a human patient who received an intestinal transplant, so some T cells may come from the graft donor.

The CDR3 protein is CASSEGETQYF. The CDR3 bases are TGCGCCAGCAGTGAGGGGGAGACCCAGTACTTC. The chain has TRBV10-1 and TRBJ2-5, with D unresolved. CDR1 is WNHNN and CDR2 is SYGVQD in the germline V gene (reference sequence). This CDR3 contains 11 residues. Trimming left V 2 bases short and J 5 bases short, with 3 bases between.